Listed below are T cell receptor beta chains from one sample, sequenced in a study of blood T cell repertoires in COVID-19. Clones were read by immunoSEQ multiplex PCR, and TCRdb kept only the in-frame ones, dropping some. Of about 83,000 clones in the sample, 80% to 90% are singletons; the top ten hold roughly 15%. Material: peripheral blood. The receptors here all came from a woman older than 75 with acute or convalescent COVID-19. The CDR3 runs from the conserved cysteine through the conserved F or W. The D gene is left open where the match is weak. Part of the rows lack a size; the others show once, few, many or a class for expanded clones.

length,V,size,J,D,CDR3,DNA
17,TRBV30,.,TRBJ1-4,.,CAWSVRVGVVANEKLFF,TGTGCCTGGAGTGTACGTGTGGGAGTGGTTGCTAATGAAAAACTGTTTTTT
13,TRBV24-1,.,TRBJ2-5,.,CATSDRTTETQYF,TGTGCCACCAGTGATCGGACAACTGAGACCCAGTACTTC
13,TRBV6-5,.,TRBJ2-5,TRBD2,CAGRTSGGETQYF,TGTGCCGGGAGGACTAGCGGGGGTGAGACCCAGTACTTC
12,TRBV2,.,TRBJ1-1,TRBD1,CASRDRETEAFF,TGTGCCAGCAGGGACAGGGAGACTGAAGCTTTCTTT
19,TRBV7-9,.,TRBJ1-3,TRBD1,CASSFYRDRASFSGNTIYF,TGTGCCAGCAGCTTTTACCGGGACAGGGCCTCCTTCTCTGGAAACACCATATATTTT
18,TRBV4-3,.,TRBJ1-6,.,CASSQDEQGSHFSSPLHF,TGCGCCAGCAGCCAAGACGAACAGGGCAGTCACTTTTCTTCACCCCTCCACTTT
15,TRBV18,few,TRBJ1-3,.,CASSPLLSSGNTIYF,TGTGCCAGCTCACCGCTGCTGAGCTCTGGAAACACCATATATTTT
14,TRBV7-9,.,TRBJ1-2,TRBD1,CASSLNRGNYGYTF,TGTGCCAGCAGCCTCAACAGGGGTAACTATGGCTACACCTTC
15,TRBV7-5,.,TRBJ1-1,.,CARSIDRDRGTEAFF,TGTGCCAGAAGCATAGACAGGGATCGAGGCACTGAAGCTTTCTTT
14,TRBV19,few,TRBJ1-5,TRBD1,CASSPGQENQPQHF,TGTGCCAGTAGCCCGGGACAGGAGAATCAGCCCCAGCATTTT
15,TRBV5-3,.,TRBJ1-6,.,CARSLTPRQVSPLHF,TGTGCCAGAAGCTTGACCCCCCGACAGGTGTCACCCCTCCACTTT
14,TRBV27,.,TRBJ1-1,TRBD1,CASRAGTGNTEAFF,TGTGCCAGCAGGGCCGGGACAGGGAACACTGAAGCTTTCTTT
15,TRBV10-3,few,TRBJ2-7,TRBD2,CAISVGLASSNEQYF,TGTGCCATCAGTGTGGGACTAGCATCTTCTAACGAGCAGTACTTC
12,TRBV24-1,.,TRBJ1-4,.,CATTLRIEKLFF,TGTGCCACCACCCTGAGGATCGAAAAACTGTTTTTT
15,TRBV25-1,.,TRBJ1-4,TRBD1,CASSEFGDRNEKLFF,TGTGCCAGCAGTGAATTTGGGGACAGGAATGAAAAACTGTTTTTT
14,TRBV3-1/TRBV3-2,.,TRBJ1-6,TRBD1,CASRETGVNSPLHF,TGTGCCAGCAGGGAGACAGGGGTTAATTCACCCCTCCACTTT
15,TRBV3-1/TRBV3-2,.,TRBJ2-5,TRBD1,CASRRDRDLQETQYF,TGTGCCAGCAGACGGGACAGGGACCTCCAAGAGACCCAGTACTTC
15,TRBV6-1,once,TRBJ2-3,TRBD2,CASSELGTSWDTQYF,TGTGCCAGCAGTGAGCTTGGGACTAGCTGGGATACGCAGTATTTT
14,TRBV6-6,.,TRBJ1-3,TRBD1,CASSPGQSGNTIYF,TGTGCCAGCAGTCCGGGACAGTCTGGAAACACCATATATTTT
15,TRBV6-6,.,TRBJ2-7,TRBD2,CASRGSGFSSYEQYF,TGTGCCAGCAGGGGTAGCGGGTTTAGCTCCTACGAGCAGTACTTC
14,TRBV6-5,few,TRBJ1-6,.,CAGGGRSYNSPLHF,TGTGCCGGAGGAGGGCGAAGCTATAATTCACCCCTCCACTTT
17,TRBV30,.,TRBJ1-3,.,CAWSVPFSTYSGNTIYF,TGTGCCTGGAGTGTACCTTTCTCAACATACTCTGGAAACACCATATATTTT
13,TRBV10-2,few,TRBJ2-7,TRBD2,CASRGTSNHEQYF,TGCGCCAGCAGGGGGACTAGTAATCACGAGCAGTACTTC
12,TRBV28,.,TRBJ1-2,.,CASSPLPDGYTF,TGTGCCAGCAGTCCTCTTCCGGATGGCTACACCTTC
16,TRBV19,.,TRBJ1-5,.,CASSMSLETRGTPQHF,TGTGCCAGTAGTATGTCTCTTGAGACAAGGGGAACTCCCCAGCATTTT
14,TRBV6-5,.,TRBJ2-7,TRBD1,CASSPGQGTYEQYF,TGTGCCAGCAGTCCGGGACAGGGGACCTACGAGCAGTACTTC
15,TRBV7-2,.,TRBJ2-6,.,CASSSGDSGANVLTF,TGTGCCAGCAGCTCAGGGGATTCAGGGGCCAACGTCCTGACTTTC
16,TRBV5-5,.,TRBJ1-3,TRBD1,CASSLVGQGSGNTIYF,TGTGCCAGCAGCTTGGTGGGACAGGGCTCTGGAAACACCATATATTTT
15,TRBV7-9,once,TRBJ1-3,.,CASSSPAGSGNTIYF,TGTGCCAGCAGCTCCCCGGCGGGCTCTGGAAACACCATATATTTT